These 9 T cell receptor beta chains originate from one sample sequenced in a study of T cell responses to AZD1222 COVID-19 vaccine. Produced via immunoSEQ multiplex PCR; TCRdb's table is partial and in-frame only. Of about 130,000 clones in the sample, roughly 93% were seen once. Here the sequenced sample was peripheral blood, taken on day 0 of AZD1222 vaccination. The source of these receptors is an adult in good health.

The gene calls are TRBV4-2 and TRBJ2-4; TRBD1 or TRBD2 may be the D gene (5 bases each). Trimming cost V 3 bases and J 3 bases, with 15 bases left between them. CDR1 LGHNA and CDR2 YNFKEQ come from the germline V gene. The CDR3 contains 16 residues. The CDR3 coding sequence is TGTGCCAGCAGCCACACCAGAGGGGTCGACAAAAACATTCAGTACTTC. Amino acid sequence: CASSHTRGVDKNIQYF.

V and J are TRBV5-4 and TRBJ2-7; 11 positions match TRBD2. J gave up 3 bases and V 2 bases, and 7 bases lay outside the gene matches. This CDR3 has 16 amino acids. Per the germline V gene, CDR1 is SGHNT and CDR2 is YYREEE (reference sequence). The CDR3 DNA reads as TGTGCCAGCAGCTTAGGGACTAGCGGTGCGAGCTACGAGCAGTACTTC. This encodes CASSLGTSGASYEQYF.

The rearrangement uses TRBV28 and TRBJ1-1, with TRBD1 matching 10 bases. CDR1 MDHEN and CDR2 SYDVKM come from the germline V gene. Unmatched junction bases numbered 6, after V lost 4 bases and J lost 4 bases. This CDR3 spans 15 amino acids. The CDR3 region has the DNA TGTGCCAGCAGTTCGACAGGGGGCTTGGTCACTGAAGCTTTCTTT. It translates to CASSSTGGLVTEAFF. The variable domain in full, completed from reference TRBV28 and TRBJ1-1, reads DVKVTQSSRYLVKRTGEKVFLECVQDMDHENMFWYRQDPGLGLRLIYFSYDVKMKEKGDIPEGYSVSREKKERFSLILESASTNQTSMYLCASSSTGGLVTEAFFGQGTRLTVV.

V usage is TRBV2 and J usage is TRBJ1-4; possible D gene TRBD1, 5 bases. V was clipped by 7 bases and J by 0 bases, with 12 bases between them. The germline V gene encodes CDR1 SNHLY and CDR2 FYNNEI. The CDR3 length is 15 residues. The CDR3: CASNRDGATNEKLFF. The CDR3 DNA sequence: TGTGCCAGCAATCGGGACGGTGCAACTAATGAAAAACTGTTTTTT.

This clone was seen more than once but under ten times. The chain is built from TRBV7-9 and TRBJ2-7; 9 bases are shared with TRBD1. V dropped 2 bases and J dropped 7; count of bases not matched to a gene: 9. Germline CDR1 SEHNR, CDR2 FQNEAQ (reference sequence). The CDR3 has 15 residues. Written as DNA, the CDR3 is TGTGCCAGCAGCTTATTGGGACAGGGCTCTTGGGAGCAGTACTTC. This codes for CASSLLGQGSWEQYF.

The rearrangement links TRBV5-1 to TRBJ1-1; D is uncertain. This CDR3 comprises 13 residues. CDR1 is SGHRS, CDR2 YFSETQ, per germline. Trimming took off 5 bases at V and 1 base at J, with 9 bases between the two ends. The CDR3 is CASSLGPNTEAFF. The CDR3 nucleotides read TGCGCCAGCAGTCTCGGGCCGAACACTGAAGCTTTCTTT. Based on the CDR3 plus reference TRBV5-1 and TRBJ1-1, the full variable domain is KAGVTQTPRYLIKTRGQQVTLSCSPISGHRSVSWYQQTPGQGLQFLFEYFSETQRNKGNFPGRFSGRQFSNSRSEMNVSTLELGDSALYLCASSLGPNTEAFFGQGTRLTVV.

This chain uses TRBV7-8 with TRBJ1-4, with D hard to call. The germline V and J ends were trimmed by 5 bases and 0 bases, with 13 bases remaining between them. The CDR3 has 16 residues. Germline loops: CDR1 SGHVS, CDR2 FQNEAQ. CDR3 protein: CASSLLLLTTNEKLFF. CDR3 nucleotide sequence: TGTGCCAGCAGCCTCCTTTTGCTCACAACTAATGAAAAACTGTTTTTT.

V usage is TRBV27 and J usage is TRBJ2-7; the D gene is possibly TRBD1 (6 bases). Looked up from germline, CDR1 is MNHEY and CDR2 is SMNVEV (reference sequence). The CDR3 loop spans 13 amino acids. Trimming pared 3 bases from V and 3 bases from J, leaving 9 bases between. The CDR3: CASSFVGGYEQYF. The CDR3 DNA follows: TGTGCCAGCAGTTTCGTAGGGGGCTACGAGCAGTACTTC.

This clone appeared a single time. This chain links TRBV2 with TRBJ2-1; D gene unclear. The V and J ends lost 4 bases and 13 bases respectively, with 14 bases between them. The CDR3 consists of 12 residues. The germline V gene has CDR1 SNHLY and CDR2 FYNNEI. CDR3 nucleotide sequence: TGTGCCAGCAGTGGTTTGCACCACATACAGTTCTTC. This translates into CASSGLHHIQFF.